This T cell receptor beta chain was captured in a study of T cells after yellow fever vaccination. Broader study findings: Of the clonotypes, a small share occurred in both CD4 and CD8 compartments. Compared with primary, the secondary response was weaker and peaked at day 5, not 15.

MiXCR, run by TCRdb on the 5' RACE reads, gives a single entry per CDR3 protein. The sample contains just under 600,000 distinct CDR3 sequences, roughly 14% of which appear only once. V was cut by 2 bases and J by 4 bases, with 11 bases left in between. The CDR3 consists of 14 residues. CDR1 and CDR2 (germline): SGHNT, YENEEA. This clonotype was counted between two and nine times. The antigen remains undetermined. The TCR sequence derives from a man aged 25-40 years who received the YFV17D yellow fever vaccine. This specimen was PBMCs, taken on the day of the yellow fever booster vaccination. V gene TRBV11-3 combines with J gene TRBJ2-5; perhaps TRBD1 as D (5 bases). CDR3 amino acids: CASSLREGAETQYF. DNA of the CDR3: TGTGCCAGCAGCTTACGCGAAGGGGCAGAGACCCAGTACTTC.